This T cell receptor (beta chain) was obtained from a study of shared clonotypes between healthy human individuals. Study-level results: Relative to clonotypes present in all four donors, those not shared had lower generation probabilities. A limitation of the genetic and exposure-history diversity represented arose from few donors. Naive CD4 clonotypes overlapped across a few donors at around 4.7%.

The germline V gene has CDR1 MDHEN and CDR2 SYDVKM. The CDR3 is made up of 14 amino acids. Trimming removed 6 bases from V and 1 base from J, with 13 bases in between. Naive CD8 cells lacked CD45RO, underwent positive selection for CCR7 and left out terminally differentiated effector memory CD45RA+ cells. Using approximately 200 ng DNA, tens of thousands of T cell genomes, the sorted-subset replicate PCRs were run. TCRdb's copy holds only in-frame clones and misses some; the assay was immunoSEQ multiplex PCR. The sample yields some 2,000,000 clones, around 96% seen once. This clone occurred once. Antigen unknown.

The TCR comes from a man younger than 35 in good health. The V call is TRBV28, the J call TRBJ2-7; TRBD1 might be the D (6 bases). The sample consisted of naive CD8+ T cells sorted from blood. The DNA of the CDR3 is TGTGCCAGCAGAACCGACAGGTTTTCCTACGAGCAGTACTTC. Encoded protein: CASRTDRFSYEQYF.